The 27 T cell receptor beta chains presented below share a single source sample, sequenced in a study of blood T cell repertoires in COVID-19. Profiled with immunoSEQ multiplex PCR; TCRdb holds only in-frame clones, not every one. The table includes under 250,000 clones, about 89% detected once. The sequencing sample was made of peripheral blood. The origin of the receptors is a man in his fifties or sixties who had recovered from COVID-19.

This chain joins TRBV29-1 and TRBJ2-1, with D unclear. Germline V lookup: CDR1 SQVTM, CDR2 ANQGSEA. V lost 4 bases and J 1 base, leaving 11 bases between the germline ends. This CDR3 is built from 14 residues. The CDR3 region has the DNA TGCAGCGTTGCAAAATTAACTTCCTACAATGAGCAGTTCTTC. Protein: CSVAKLTSYNEQFF.

CDR3 nucleotide sequence: TGTGCCAGCAGCCCCCGCGGCGGGGGACCCCAAGAGACCCAGTACTTC. This codes for CASSPRGGGPQETQYF. The rearrangement uses TRBV7-3 and TRBJ2-5, with TRBD2 matching 7 bases. The CDR3 extends over 16 amino acids. Germline assignment: CDR1 SGHTA and CDR2 FQGTGA. Germline trimming cut 5 bases from V and 1 base from J; bases unmatched to any gene: 10.

This chain links TRBV5-1 with TRBJ2-7; a weak D match, TRBD2 (6 bases). CDR1 SGHRS and CDR2 YFSETQ come from the germline V gene. The CDR3 has 16 residues. Trimming pared 4 bases from V and 0 bases from J, leaving 17 bases between. CDR3 DNA sequence: TGCGCCAGCAGCCCGGCGGGGCATCGTAGCTCCTACGAGCAGTACTTC. Translated, it gives CASSPAGHRSSYEQYF.

The gene calls are TRBV12-5 and TRBJ1-4; 7 bases fit TRBD1. V lost 5 bases and J lost 7; bases outside the gene matches: 4. The CDR3 covers 13 residues. The germline gives CDR1 LGHNT, CDR2 FRNRAP. The CDR3 nucleotides are TGTGCTAGTGGTGGAAACAGGGGTGAAAAACTGTTTTTT. Encoded protein: CASGGNRGEKLFF.

V usage is TRBV30 and J usage is TRBJ1-1; D call uncertain. Germline lookup yields CDR1 GTSNPN and CDR2 SVGIG (reference sequence). This CDR3 is 15 amino acids long. V shed 3 bases and J shed 1 base, with 15 bases lying between them. CDR3 sequence reads: CAWRRAETSNTEAFF. The CDR3 bases are TGTGCCTGGAGGAGGGCAGAGACTTCGAACACTGAAGCTTTCTTT.

CDR3 amino acids: CASSPRTSIISSTDTQYF. The CDR3 DNA reads TGTGCCAGCTCCCCCCGGACTAGCATCATCTCTAGCACAGATACGCAGTATTTT. This chain connects TRBV11-2 to TRBJ2-3; TRBD2 matches 8 bases. V lost 8 bases and J lost 0; bases outside the gene matches: 16. Germline CDR1 SGHAT, CDR2 FQNNGV. This CDR3 is built from 18 residues.

V is TRBV4-3 and J is TRBJ2-3; 10 bases agree with TRBD2. The CDR3 consists of 18 residues. V was clipped by 0 bases and J by 1 base; unmatched bases: 7. The germline V gene encodes CDR1 LGHNA and CDR2 YSLEER. As DNA, the CDR3 is TGCGCCAGCAGCCAAGAAATAGCGGGAGGCTTTGGCACAGATACGCAGTATTTT. It encodes CASSQEIAGGFGTDTQYF.

This rearrangement joins TRBV28 to TRBJ2-5, with TRBD2 identical over 8 bases. Germline CDR1 reads MDHEN; CDR2 reads SYDVKM. This CDR3 region has 17 residues. V trimming: 0 bases; J trimming: 1 base; junction bases outside the gene matches: 7. The CDR3 loop is CASSLWGAGAVQETQYF. The CDR3 DNA is TGTGCCAGCAGTTTATGGGGAGCGGGAGCGGTCCAAGAGACCCAGTACTTC.

The sample holds a few counts of this clone. This sequence joins TRBV10-3 and TRBJ2-3; a possible D gene is TRBD1 (6 bases). CDR1 is ENHRY, CDR2 SYGVKD, per germline. There are 15 residues in the CDR3. Trimming removed 6 bases from V and 3 bases from J, with 16 bases in between. This CDR3 reads CAIRQGYVRTDTQYF. Here the CDR3 DNA reads TGTGCCATCAGGCAGGGGTACGTAAGAACAGATACGCAGTATTTT.

The V gene is TRBV15, the J gene TRBJ1-5, with unresolved D. This CDR3 has 14 amino acids. Germline V gives CDR1 LNHNV, CDR2 YYDKDF (reference sequence). V shed 3 bases and J shed 4 bases, with 10 bases lying between them. CDR3: CATSSDNRNQPQHF. The CDR3, as DNA: TGTGCCACCAGCAGCGACAATCGGAATCAGCCCCAGCATTTT. The whole variable domain, remainder taken from reference TRBV15 and TRBJ1-5, is DAMVIQNPRYQVTQFGKPVTLSCSQTLNHNVMYWYQQKSSQAPKLLFHYYDKDFNNEADTPDNFQSRRPNTSFCFLDIRSPGLGDTAMYLCATSSDNRNQPQHFGDGTRLSIL.

This clone was observed once. V and J are TRBV5-5 and TRBJ1-2; D gene ambiguous. This CDR3 contains 15 residues. V lost 7 bases and J lost 2, with 18 bases in between. CDR1 and CDR2 (germline): SGHKS, YYEKEE (reference sequence). As DNA, the CDR3 is TGTGCCAGCCATCCTTATGAGGCCTTAAACTATGGCTACACCTTC. It translates to CASHPYEALNYGYTF.

V usage is TRBV7-8 and J usage is TRBJ2-5; possibly TRBD2 for D (6 bases). V lost 0 bases, J lost 6 bases, and 11 bases lay in between. Germline-derived CDR1 and CDR2 are SGHVS and FQNEAQ. The CDR3 is made up of 14 amino acids. Here the CDR3 DNA reads TGTGCCAGCAGCTTAGCCTCGGGGGTAAAGACCCAGTACTTC. It specifies CASSLASGVKTQYF. Together with reference TRBV7-8 and TRBJ2-5, the CDR3 gives the full variable domain: GAGVSQSPRYKVAKRGQDVALRCDPISGHVSLFWYQQALGQGPEFLTYFQNEAQLDKSGLPSDRFFAERPEGSVSTLKIQRTQQEDSAVYLCASSLASGVKTQYFGPGTRLLVL.

About this clone itself: Germline and junction disagree at one end, which may indicate a read error. This chain links TRBV15 with TRBJ2-2; 13 bases align to TRBD2. Germline V gene sequence: CDR1 LNHNV, CDR2 YYDKDF (reference sequence). The CDR3 spans 19 residues. DNA of the CDR3: TGTGCCACCAGGAGAGAACTAGCGGGGGGGCTCATCAACACCGGGGAGCTGTTTTTT. Translating gives CATRRELAGGLINTGELFF.

The chain carries TRBV5-5 and TRBJ2-7, with 11 bases matching TRBD2. CDR1 and CDR2 from the germline V gene are SGHKS and YYEKEE (reference sequence). Trimming took 3 bases from V and 0 from J; bases not matched to a gene: 5. The CDR3 length is 16 residues. The CDR3 nucleotides are TGTGCCAGCAGCTCCTTAGCGGGAGGGAGCTCCTACGAGCAGTACTTC. Its translation is CASSSLAGGSSYEQYF.

The rearrangement uses TRBV6-1 and TRBJ1-3; D is unresolved. Trimming left V 3 bases short and J 2 bases short, with 11 bases between. The CDR3 length is 15 residues. CDR1 is MNHNS, CDR2 SASEGT, per germline. The DNA of the CDR3 is TGTGCCAGCAGTGAGGGCCGGAATACTGGAAACACCATATATTTT. Its translation is CASSEGRNTGNTIYF.

This clone was seen more than once but under ten times. This chain connects TRBV27 to TRBJ2-7, with D possibly being TRBD1 (6 bases). Germline CDR1 MNHEY, CDR2 SMNVEV (reference sequence). Trimming stripped 6 bases from V and 0 bases from J, with 21 bases between. The CDR3 is 17 residues long. The DNA of the CDR3 is TGTGCCAGCAGAAGCGTGGGGGCAGAATCTACCTCCTACGAGCAGTACTTC. Its protein is CASRSVGAESTSYEQYF.

The chain joins TRBV19 to TRBJ1-4; 7 nucleotides align to TRBD1. Germline V gene sequence: CDR1 LNHDA, CDR2 SQIVND (reference sequence). The J segment lost 5 bases and the V segment lost 4 bases, leaving 7 bases of the junction unmatched. This CDR3 contains 15 residues. The CDR3 protein is CASSRRGQRNEKLFF. CDR3 nucleotides: TGTGCCAGTAGTAGACGGGGACAGCGAAATGAAAAACTGTTTTTT.

V usage is TRBV19 and J usage is TRBJ1-1; D call uncertain. CDR1 and CDR2 from the germline V gene are LNHDA and SQIVND (reference sequence). V lost 1 base, J lost 0 bases, and 12 bases lay in between. The CDR3 sequence is 16 residues long. CDR3 bases: TGTGCCAGTAGTATAGGGGTGGGCATACTGAACACTGAAGCTTTCTTT. Translating it yields CASSIGVGILNTEAFF.

This rearrangement joins TRBV5-1 to TRBJ2-2; the D gene is possibly TRBD1 (6 bases). This CDR3 region has 15 residues. Per the germline V gene, CDR1 is SGHRS and CDR2 is YFSETQ. The V gene lost 0 bases and the J gene lost 4 bases, with 10 bases spanning the gap. The CDR3: CASSLDRVSTGELFF. The CDR3 DNA reads TGCGCCAGCAGCTTGGACAGGGTGTCCACCGGGGAGCTGTTTTTT.

The chain has TRBV12-3 or TRBV12-4 and TRBJ1-3, with D possibly matching TRBD1 (6 bases). V lost 10 bases and J lost 0, with 7 bases in between. The CDR3 has 12 amino acids. The CDR3 spells CAIQGSGNTIYF. The CDR3 bases are TGTGCCATACAGGGCTCTGGAAACACCATATATTTT.

J is TRBJ1-4 and V is TRBV7-9, with 7 nucleotides matching TRBD1. CDR3 size: 13 residues. Per germline, CDR1 SEHNR and CDR2 FQNEAQ (reference sequence). V was pared by 3 bases and J by 8 bases, with 3 bases of the junction left unmatched. CDR3 sequence (DNA): TGTGCCAGCAGCTTCGCAGGGGGGGAAAAACTGTTTTTT. Its translation is CASSFAGGEKLFF. Full variable domain (remainder filled in from reference TRBV7-9 and TRBJ1-4): DTGVSQNPRHKITKRGQNVTFRCDPISEHNRLYWYRQTLGQGPEFLTYFQNEAQLEKSRLLSDRFSAERPKGSFSTLEIQRTEQGDSAMYLCASSFAGGEKLFFGSGTQLSVL.

This sequence joins TRBV7-9 and TRBJ1-6, with TRBD1 matching over 10 bases. CDR3 length equals 15 residues. Looked up from germline, CDR1 is SEHNR and CDR2 is FQNEAQ (reference sequence). Trimming took 5 bases from V and 7 from J; bases not matched to a gene: 5. Here the CDR3 reads CASSKGQGQNSPLHF. CDR3 bases: TGTGCCAGCAGCAAGGGACAGGGGCAGAATTCACCCCTCCACTTT.

The gene calls are TRBV29-1 and TRBJ1-2; TRBD1 is a possible D gene (5 bases). Trimming stripped 1 base from V and 2 bases from J, with 11 bases between. The CDR3 spans 14 residues. Germline V gene sequence: CDR1 SQVTM, CDR2 ANQGSEA. The CDR3 spells CSVEAAGRNYGYTF. CDR3 coding DNA: TGCAGCGTTGAAGCTGCGGGACGGAACTATGGCTACACCTTC.

The rearrangement joins TRBV9 to TRBJ2-3, with D perhaps TRBD1 (6 bases). The CDR3 is 14 amino acids. Per the germline V gene, CDR1 is SGDLS and CDR2 is YYNGEE. Trimming pared 4 bases from V and 5 bases from J, leaving 14 bases between. The CDR3 region is CASSNRDKGDTQYF. CDR3 DNA: TGTGCCAGCAGCAACCGGGACAAGGGAGATACGCAGTATTTT.

This chain links TRBV7-3 with TRBJ2-7, with TRBD2 identical over 7 bases. Germline CDR1 SGHTA, CDR2 FQGTGA. This CDR3 is built from 14 residues. J was trimmed by 5 bases and V by 5 bases; bases with no gene match: 9. CDR3 bases: TGTGCCAGCAGCCCAGGGACTACCGGGAACGAGCAGTACTTC. Protein: CASSPGTTGNEQYF.

V is TRBV6-5 and J is TRBJ2-7; 8 bases are a match to TRBD1. V was pared by 7 bases and J by 1 base, with 6 bases of the junction left unmatched. This CDR3 is 14 amino acids long. Germline loops: CDR1 MNHEY, CDR2 SVGAGI. As DNA, the CDR3 is TGTGCCAGCAAACTAGGACAGGGATCCTACGAGCAGTACTTC. Encoded protein: CASKLGQGSYEQYF.

V usage is TRBV27 and J usage is TRBJ1-1, with a possible D match to TRBD1 (6 bases). V lost 5 bases to trimming and J lost 4 bases, with 23 bases between them. Germline CDR1 is MNHEY and CDR2 is SMNVEV (reference sequence). This CDR3 is built from 17 residues. The CDR3: CASSPIGPTGRVTEAFF. The CDR3 nucleotides are TGTGCCAGCAGTCCAATCGGGCCCACAGGGCGAGTCACTGAAGCTTTCTTT.